One sample yielded the 6 T cell receptor beta chains listed below, sequenced in a study of blood T cell repertoires in COVID-19. Here immunoSEQ multiplex PCR was the method, and the copy in TCRdb shows in-frame clones only, minus some. Here the sample spans under 300,000 clones, 87% being singletons. The sequencing input was PBMCs or T cells enriched from blood (not recorded which). The receptors come from a woman aged 30 to 39 with acute COVID-19.

This clone occurred a few times. Other DNA sequences within the sample encode an identical CDR3. The chain employs TRBV5-1 and TRBJ1-2; 8 bases line up with TRBD1. CDR3 length: 15 amino acids. Germline V gene sequence: CDR1 SGHRS, CDR2 YFSETQ. Losses at the gene ends were 0 bases for V and 2 bases for J; bases not matched to a gene: 3. In nucleotides, the CDR3 is TGCGCCAGCAGCTTGGGCCAGGGGGCGAACTATGGCTACACCTTC. It yields the protein CASSLGQGANYGYTF. The variable domain in full, with the rest retrieved from reference TRBV5-1 and TRBJ1-2, is KAGVTQTPRYLIKTRGQQVTLSCSPISGHRSVSWYQQTPGQGLQFLFEYFSETQRNKGNFPGRFSGRQFSNSRSEMNVSTLELGDSALYLCASSLGQGANYGYTFGSGTRLTVV.

In regard to this clone: Other DNA sequences within the sample encode an identical CDR3. The chain has TRBV6-5 and TRBJ1-1; D remains unclear. Germline V gene lookup returns CDR1 MNHEY and CDR2 SVGAGI. CDR3 length: 13 amino acids. Trimming stripped 2 bases from V and 2 bases from J, with 6 bases between. The chain's CDR3 is CASSYRRNTEAFF. In nucleotides, the CDR3 is TGTGCCAGCAGTTACCGTAGAAACACTGAAGCTTTCTTT.

The rearrangement joins TRBV2 to TRBJ2-2, with 9 bases aligning to TRBD1. The CDR3 extends over 17 amino acids. V lost 6 bases to trimming and J lost 2 bases; unmatched junction nucleotides: 10. Germline lookup yields CDR1 SNHLY and CDR2 FYNNEI. CDR3 residues: CASRELDRGLNTGELFF. The DNA of the CDR3 is TGTGCCAGCAGAGAATTGGACAGGGGCCTTAACACCGGGGAGCTGTTTTTT. Full variable domain (rest looked up from reference TRBV2 and TRBJ2-2): EPEVTQTPSHQVTQMGQEVILRCVPISNHLYFYWYRQILGQKVEFLVSFYNNEISEKSEIFDDQFSVERPDGSNFTLKIRSTKLEDSAMYFCASRELDRGLNTGELFFGEGSRLTVL.

This chain uses TRBV2 with TRBJ2-3; the D is unclear. This CDR3 spans 13 amino acids. V dropped 2 bases and J dropped 8 bases, with 11 bases sitting between them. Germline assignment: CDR1 SNHLY and CDR2 FYNNEI. The CDR3 loop is CASSETFSGTQYF. CDR3 nucleotide sequence: TGTGCCAGCAGTGAAACTTTCTCGGGTACGCAGTATTTT.

This clone has a single count. The chain carries TRBV11-2 and TRBJ2-7; a possible D gene is TRBD1 (6 bases). This CDR3 has 13 amino acids. V gave up 8 bases and J gave up 1 base, with 12 bases separating them. CDR1 SGHAT and CDR2 FQNNGV come from the germline V gene. The CDR3 region has the DNA TGTGCCAGCCGAACAGGGAGATCCTACGAGCAGTACTTC. Its translation is CASRTGRSYEQYF.

This sequence joins TRBV11-3 and TRBJ2-2; TRBD1 aligns across 10 bases. CDR1 and CDR2 (germline): SGHNT, YENEEA. There are 16 residues in the CDR3. The trim removed 1 base at V and 5 bases at J, leaving 4 bases unmatched. CDR3 amino acids: CASSLGTGGMTGELFF. The CDR3 coding sequence is TGTGCCAGCAGCTTAGGGACAGGGGGAATGACCGGGGAGCTGTTTTTT.